Ten or more counts support the clone carrying this T cell receptor beta chain. Its antigen remains unidentified. Every isolated RNA sample was fully reverse transcribed, so sequencing captured expressed TCRB transcripts. Using immunoSEQ multiplex PCR, the repertoire was profiled, and TCRdb retains in-frame clones only, with some absent. Here the sample spans 130,000 to 150,000 clones, about a tenth being singletons. The V end was cut by 0 bases, the J end by 6 bases, with 3 bases between. From germline, CDR1 is SGHTA and CDR2 FQGNSA. The CDR3 consists of 12 residues. The sample comes from a study of beta chain features in type 1 diabetes. Points from the study as a whole: In comparison with healthy donors, patients had naive, central memory and Treg TCRB repertoires that appeared more similar.

Sequenced sample: central memory CD4+ T cells from blood. The source is a man aged 18 to 30 in good health. V usage is TRBV7-2 and J usage is TRBJ1-5; the D is unclear. The DNA of the CDR3 is TGTGCCAGCAGCTTAGCGCGTCAGCCCCAGCATTTT. This codes for CASSLARQPQHF. Filled out from reference TRBV7-2 and TRBJ1-5, the complete variable domain reads GAGVSQSPSNKVTEKGKDVELRCDPISGHTALYWYRQSLGQGLEFLIYFQGNSAPDKSGLPSDRFSAERTGGSVSTLTIQRTQQEDSAVYLCASSLARQPQHFGDGTRLSIL.